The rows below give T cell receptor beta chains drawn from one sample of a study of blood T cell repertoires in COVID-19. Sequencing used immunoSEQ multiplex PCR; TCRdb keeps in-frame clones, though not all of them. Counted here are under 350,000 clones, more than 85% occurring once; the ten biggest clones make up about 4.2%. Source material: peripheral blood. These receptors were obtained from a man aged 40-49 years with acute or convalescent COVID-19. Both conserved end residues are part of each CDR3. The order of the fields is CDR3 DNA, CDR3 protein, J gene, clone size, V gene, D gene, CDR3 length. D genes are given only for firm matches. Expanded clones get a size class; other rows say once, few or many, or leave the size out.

TGTGCCAGCAGCCAAATAGAGGGCAGGGGGGCCATTGAAGCTTTCTTT CASSQIEGRGAIEAFF TRBJ1-1 - TRBV14 TRBD1 16
TGTGCCAGCAGCAGGGCCTACGAGCAGTACTTC CASSRAYEQYF TRBJ2-7 - TRBV2 - 11
TGTGCCAGCAGCTTTGGGACTAGCGGGGGCAGGGATACGCAGTATTTT CASSFGTSGGRDTQYF TRBJ2-3 - TRBV11-2 TRBD2 16
TGTGCCAGCAGTCCTCGAGCTAACACTGAAGCTTTCTTT CASSPRANTEAFF TRBJ1-1 - TRBV27 - 13
TGTGCCAGCAGCTCTACTATGACAGAGTTGGCTTTCTTT CASSSTMTELAFF TRBJ1-1 - TRBV6-5 - 13
TGTGCCAGCAGAGACTTGAGAGGGGGCGGCTATGGCTACACCTTC CASRDLRGGGYGYTF TRBJ1-2 - TRBV6-5 TRBD1 15
TGCGCCAGCGCACAGGGAAGTAAAAACATTCAGTACTTC CASAQGSKNIQYF TRBJ2-4 once TRBV10-2 - 13
TGTGCCACCGCCAACTCAGGTTCTAACTATGGCTACACCTTC CATANSGSNYGYTF TRBJ1-2 - TRBV10-3 - 14
TGTGCCAGTAGTATGGACAGGGGCAGCACCGGGGAGCTGTTTTTT CASSMDRGSTGELFF TRBJ2-2 - TRBV19 TRBD1 15
TGTGCCAGCAGGGGGAGTCCGGCGAACACTGAAGCTTTCTTT CASRGSPANTEAFF TRBJ1-1 - TRBV2 - 14
TGCGCCAGCAGCTTGGGGACAGATAGTTATAGCAATCAGCCCCAGCATTTT CASSLGTDSYSNQPQHF TRBJ1-5 once TRBV5-1 - 17
TGTGCCAGCAGCCTAGGACAGTATCTTGGAAACACCATATATTTT CASSLGQYLGNTIYF TRBJ1-3 - TRBV14 - 15
TGCGCCAGCAGCTTGGCCGGGGGAACCGAGCAGTACTTC CASSLAGGTEQYF TRBJ2-7 - TRBV5-1 - 13
TGTGCCAGCAGCTTAGCGACAGGGATGAACACCGGGGAGCTGTTTTTT CASSLATGMNTGELFF TRBJ2-2 - TRBV7-6 TRBD1 16
TGTGCCAGCAGCCAGGCGGGCGGTTCGCCCGAGCAGTACTTC CASSQAGGSPEQYF TRBJ2-7 - TRBV5-6 - 14
TGTGCCAGCAGCTTTAGCGGGGGGGCGGCTATCACAGATACGCAGTATTTT CASSFSGGAAITDTQYF TRBJ2-3 - TRBV11-2 TRBD2 17
TGTGCCAGCTCACGAGACAGATTCACCTACGAGCAGTACTTC CASSRDRFTYEQYF TRBJ2-7 - TRBV18 - 14
TGTGCCAGCAGTCGCGGGGAAACTGAAGCTTTCTTT CASSRGETEAFF TRBJ1-1 - TRBV3-1/TRBV3-2 - 12
TGTGCCAGCAGTTCAGAAGATACGCAGTATTTT CASSSEDTQYF TRBJ2-3 - TRBV13 - 11
TGTGCCAGCAGTTCCTGGGACAGCCGGGACAATGAGCAGTTCTTC CASSSWDSRDNEQFF TRBJ2-1 - TRBV27 TRBD1 15
TGTGCCAGCACAAGGCCAGGGGGACGCGAGCAGTACTTC CASTRPGGREQYF TRBJ2-7 - TRBV6-5 TRBD1 13
TGTGCCAGTAAGGGAGACGGGGGGCTTTACAATGAGCAGTTCTTC CASKGDGGLYNEQFF TRBJ2-1 - TRBV19 - 15
TGTGCCAGCACTGATGAAGTGCGGCGGTACACAGATACGCAGTATTTT CASTDEVRRYTDTQYF TRBJ2-3 few TRBV2 - 16
TGTGCCAGCAGCCTAGAATCGGGCACAGATACGCAGTATTTT CASSLESGTDTQYF TRBJ2-3 few TRBV4-2 - 14
TGTGCCTGGAGTACTCCGGGACTAGCGGGGGGATCTTCTTCCTACGAGCAGTACTTC CAWSTPGLAGGSSSYEQYF TRBJ2-7 - TRBV30 TRBD2 19
TGTGCCAGCAGTTACTCGACAGGAGCGGGGGCCAACGTCCTGACTTTC CASSYSTGAGANVLTF TRBJ2-6 once TRBV6-5 - 16
TGTGCCAGCAGCTTATCCCCAGGGGGCGAGACCCAGCATTTT CASSLSPGGETQHF TRBJ1-5 few TRBV7-2 TRBD1 14
TGCGCCAGCAGCTTTGGGAGGACCTTAGGGTCACCCCTCCACTTT CASSFGRTLGSPLHF TRBJ1-6 - TRBV5-1 - 15
TGCGCCAGCAGCTTGGGCGGAGTGAACACTGAAGCTTTCTTT CASSLGGVNTEAFF TRBJ1-1 - TRBV5-1 - 14
TGTGCCAGCAGCCTCTGGGGCCGATCTGGAAACACCATATATTTT CASSLWGRSGNTIYF TRBJ1-3 few TRBV3-1/TRBV3-2 - 15
TGTGCCAGCAGCTGGAGCCCACAGGGGGCTTACGAGCAGTACTTC CASSWSPQGAYEQYF TRBJ2-7 - TRBV11-2 TRBD1 15
TGTGCCAGCAGCGCTTGGGACAGCTTCTACGAGCAGTACTTC CASSAWDSFYEQYF TRBJ2-7 - TRBV9 TRBD1 14
TGTGCCAGCAGGTTGACGGCAGGGTATGGCTACACCTTC CASRLTAGYGYTF TRBJ1-2 - TRBV2 - 13
TGTGCCAGCAGCTTAATCCGGGGACAGGGCTACACCTTC CASSLIRGQGYTF TRBJ1-2 - TRBV7-9 TRBD1 13
TGTGCCAGCAGTGAGGCTCTTTCTTCCGGGGAGCTGTTTTTT CASSEALSSGELFF TRBJ2-2 few TRBV25-1 - 14
TGTGCCAGTAGTAAGGGACAGGGGGCGGATGAGCAGTACTTC CASSKGQGADEQYF TRBJ2-7 - TRBV19 TRBD1 14